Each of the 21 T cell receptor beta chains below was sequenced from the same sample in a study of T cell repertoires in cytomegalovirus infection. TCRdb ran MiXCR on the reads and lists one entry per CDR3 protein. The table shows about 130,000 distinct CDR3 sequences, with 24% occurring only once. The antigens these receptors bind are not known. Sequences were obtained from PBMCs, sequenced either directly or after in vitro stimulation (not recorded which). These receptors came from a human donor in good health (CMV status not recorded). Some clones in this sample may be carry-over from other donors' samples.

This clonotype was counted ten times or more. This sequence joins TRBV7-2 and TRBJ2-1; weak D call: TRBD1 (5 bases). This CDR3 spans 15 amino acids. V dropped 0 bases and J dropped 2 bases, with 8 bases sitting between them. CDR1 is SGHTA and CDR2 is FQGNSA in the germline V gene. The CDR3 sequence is CASSLAEGAYNEQFF. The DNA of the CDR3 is TGTGCCAGCAGCTTAGCGGAAGGGGCCTACAATGAGCAGTTCTTC.

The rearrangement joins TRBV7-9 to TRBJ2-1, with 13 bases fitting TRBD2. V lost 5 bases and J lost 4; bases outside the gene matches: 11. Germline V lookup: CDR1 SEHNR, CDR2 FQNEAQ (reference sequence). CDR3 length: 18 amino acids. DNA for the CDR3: TGTGCCAGCAGCCCCGGGACTAGCGGGATTCTACTGTACAATGAGCAGTTCTTC. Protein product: CASSPGTSGILLYNEQFF.

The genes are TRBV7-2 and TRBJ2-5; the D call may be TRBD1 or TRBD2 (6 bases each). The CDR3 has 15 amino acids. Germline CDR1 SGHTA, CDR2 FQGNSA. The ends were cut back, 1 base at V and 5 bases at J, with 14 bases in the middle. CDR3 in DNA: TGTGCCAGCAGCTTAGGGGGGGCTAGCGAGGAGACCCAGTACTTC. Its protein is CASSLGGASEETQYF.

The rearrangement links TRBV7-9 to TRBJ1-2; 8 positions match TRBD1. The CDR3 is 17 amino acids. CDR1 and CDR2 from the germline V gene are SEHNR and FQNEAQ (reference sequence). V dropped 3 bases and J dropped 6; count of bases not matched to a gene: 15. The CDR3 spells CASSFSRTQTGADGYTF. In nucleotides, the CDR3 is TGTGCCAGCAGCTTCTCGCGAACCCAGACAGGGGCGGATGGCTACACCTTC.

CDR3 sequence reads: CAGQSGGLEWEQFF. The DNA of the CDR3 is TGTGCCGGTCAATCCGGGGGCCTAGAATGGGAGCAGTTCTTC. The chain couples TRBV5-6 to TRBJ2-1; D assignment may be TRBD1 or TRBD2 (6 bases each). Trimming pared 10 bases from V and 10 bases from J, leaving 24 bases between. CDR1 is SGHDT, CDR2 YYEEEE, per germline. The CDR3 loop spans 14 amino acids.

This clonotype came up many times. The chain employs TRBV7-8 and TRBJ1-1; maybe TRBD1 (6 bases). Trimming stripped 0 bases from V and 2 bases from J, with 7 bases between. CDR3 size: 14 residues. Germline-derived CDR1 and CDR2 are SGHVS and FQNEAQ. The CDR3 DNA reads TGTGCCAGCAGCTTAGCCGGGGGCAACACTGAAGCTTTCTTT. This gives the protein CASSLAGGNTEAFF.

The CDR3 reads CSARDWSNEQFF. The CDR3 coding sequence is TGCAGTGCTAGAGATTGGTCGAATGAGCAGTTCTTC. This chain links TRBV20-1 with TRBJ2-1; D gene ambiguous. The CDR3 consists of 12 residues. Germline V lookup: CDR1 DFQATT, CDR2 SNEGSKA (reference sequence). Deletions cut 0 bases from V and 7 bases from J, with 7 bases between.

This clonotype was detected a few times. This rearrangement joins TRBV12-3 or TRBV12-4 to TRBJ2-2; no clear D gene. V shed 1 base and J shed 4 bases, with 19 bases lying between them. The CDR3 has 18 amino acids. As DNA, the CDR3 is TGTGCCAGCAGTTTAGATTCTTGGGTGGCTACTACCACCGGGGAGCTGTTTTTT. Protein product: CASSLDSWVATTTGELFF.

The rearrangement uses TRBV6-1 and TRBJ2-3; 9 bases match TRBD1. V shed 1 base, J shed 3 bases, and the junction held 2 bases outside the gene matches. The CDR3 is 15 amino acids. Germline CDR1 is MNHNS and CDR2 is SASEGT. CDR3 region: CASSEEGTGTDTQYF. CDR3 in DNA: TGTGCCAGCAGTGAAGAAGGGACAGGGACAGATACGCAGTATTTT.

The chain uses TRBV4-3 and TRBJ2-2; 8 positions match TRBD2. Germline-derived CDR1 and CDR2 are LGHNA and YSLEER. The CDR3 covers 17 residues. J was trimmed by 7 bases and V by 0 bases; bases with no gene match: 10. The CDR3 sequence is CASSQEGASGLGGELFF. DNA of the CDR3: TGCGCCAGCAGCCAAGAGGGGGCTAGCGGGTTGGGCGGGGAGCTGTTTTTT.

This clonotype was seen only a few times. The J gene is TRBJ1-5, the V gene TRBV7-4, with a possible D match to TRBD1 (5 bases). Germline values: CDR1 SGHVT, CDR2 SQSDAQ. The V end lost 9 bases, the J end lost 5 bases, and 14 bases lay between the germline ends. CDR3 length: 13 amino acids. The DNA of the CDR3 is TGTGCCAGTAAGCTTGGGGGAGATCAGCCCCAGCATTTT. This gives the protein CASKLGGDQPQHF.

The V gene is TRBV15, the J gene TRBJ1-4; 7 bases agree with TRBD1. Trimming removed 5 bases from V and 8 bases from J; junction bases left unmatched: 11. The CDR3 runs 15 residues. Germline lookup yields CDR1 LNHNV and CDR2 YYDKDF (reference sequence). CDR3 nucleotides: TGTGCCACCAGCCGACTGACAGGGAATGGGGAAAAACTGTTTTTT. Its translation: CATSRLTGNGEKLFF.

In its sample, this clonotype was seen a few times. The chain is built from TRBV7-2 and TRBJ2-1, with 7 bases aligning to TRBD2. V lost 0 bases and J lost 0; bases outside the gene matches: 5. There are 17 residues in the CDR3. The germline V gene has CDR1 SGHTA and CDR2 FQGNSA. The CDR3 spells CASSLASSGRSYNEQFF. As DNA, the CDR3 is TGTGCCAGCAGCTTAGCATCTAGCGGACGCTCCTACAATGAGCAGTTCTTC.

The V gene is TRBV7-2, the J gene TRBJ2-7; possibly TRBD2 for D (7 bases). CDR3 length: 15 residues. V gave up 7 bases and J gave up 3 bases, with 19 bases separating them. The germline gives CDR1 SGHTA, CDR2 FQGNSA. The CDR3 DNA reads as TGTGCCAGCACTCCCCAGGGGAGGGAAGGCTACGAGCAGTACTTC. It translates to CASTPQGREGYEQYF.

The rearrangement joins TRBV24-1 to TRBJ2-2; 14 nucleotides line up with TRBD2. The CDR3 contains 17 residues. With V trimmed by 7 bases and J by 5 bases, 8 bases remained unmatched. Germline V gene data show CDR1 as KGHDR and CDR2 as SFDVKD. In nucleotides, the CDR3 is TGTGCCACCAGATCCGGACTAGCGGGAGGCCTTACCGGGGAGCTGTTTTTT. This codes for CATRSGLAGGLTGELFF.

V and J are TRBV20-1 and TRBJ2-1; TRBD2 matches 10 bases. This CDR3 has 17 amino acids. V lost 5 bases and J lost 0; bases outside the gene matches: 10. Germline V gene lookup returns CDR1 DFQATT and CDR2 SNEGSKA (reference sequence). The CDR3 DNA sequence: TGCAGTGCTGTGACTAGCGGGCCTCATCGCTCCTACAATGAGCAGTTCTTC. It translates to CSAVTSGPHRSYNEQFF.

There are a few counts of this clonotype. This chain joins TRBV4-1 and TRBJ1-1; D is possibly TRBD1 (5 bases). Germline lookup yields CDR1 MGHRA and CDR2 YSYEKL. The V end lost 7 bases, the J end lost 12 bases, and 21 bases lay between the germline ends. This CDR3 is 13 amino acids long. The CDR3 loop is CASKGFSGGKSFF. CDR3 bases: TGCGCCAGCAAAGGGTTTAGCGGGGGGAAATCTTTCTTT.

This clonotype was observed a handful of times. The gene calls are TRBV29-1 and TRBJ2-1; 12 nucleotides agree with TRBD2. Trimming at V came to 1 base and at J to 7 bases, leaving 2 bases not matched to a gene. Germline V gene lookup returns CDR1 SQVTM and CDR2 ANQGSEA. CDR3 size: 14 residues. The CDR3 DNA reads TGCAGCGTTGAAGTGACTAGCGGGGGAAATGAGCAGTTCTTC. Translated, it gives CSVEVTSGGNEQFF.

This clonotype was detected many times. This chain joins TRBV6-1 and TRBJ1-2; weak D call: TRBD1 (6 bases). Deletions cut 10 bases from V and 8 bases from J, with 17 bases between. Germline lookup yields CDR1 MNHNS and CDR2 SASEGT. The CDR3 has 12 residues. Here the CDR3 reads CATHREFVGYTF. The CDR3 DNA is TGTGCCACCCACAGGGAGTTTGTCGGCTACACCTTC.

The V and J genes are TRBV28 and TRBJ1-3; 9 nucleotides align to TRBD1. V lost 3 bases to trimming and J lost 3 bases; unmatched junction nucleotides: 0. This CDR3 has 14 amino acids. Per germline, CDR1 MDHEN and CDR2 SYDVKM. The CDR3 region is CASSLTGGGNTIYF. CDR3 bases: TGTGCCAGCAGTTTGACAGGGGGTGGAAACACCATATATTTT.

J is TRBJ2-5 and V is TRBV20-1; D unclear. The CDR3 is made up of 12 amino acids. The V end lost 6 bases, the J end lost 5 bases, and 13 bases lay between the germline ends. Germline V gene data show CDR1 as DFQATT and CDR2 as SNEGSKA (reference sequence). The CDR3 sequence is CSAHPESETQYF. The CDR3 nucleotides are TGCAGTGCGCACCCCGAAAGTGAGACCCAGTACTTC.